The clone carrying this T cell receptor (beta chain) showed up many times. Its antigen is not known. This sample is drawn from a study of T-cell memory formation after mild COVID-19. The overall study: Each donor largely had its own TCR clusters.

Study-level findings and limits: From day 15 to 85, contracting clones were balanced between CD4 and CD8, whereas later expanders leaned toward CD4+. Memory from before infection featured some responding clones, which suggests cross-reactive memory joined. Contracting CD4+ clones lay largely in CM and EM, with CD8+ ones residing in EMRA.

CDR3 length: 11 residues. Trimming left V 5 bases short and J 8 bases short, with 7 bases between. MiXCR was run by TCRdb on the 5' RACE reads, yielding one entry per CDR3 protein. In the table there are about half a million distinct CDR3 sequences, roughly 20% of which are singletons. This receptor was taken from an adult woman who had mild COVID-19 (a few samples of this study predate the infection). Cell type and time point are not known. The specimen sequenced was PBMCs or a T cell subset sorted from them (not recorded which). The chain joins TRBV12-3 or TRBV12-4 to TRBJ2-1, with D unresolved. As DNA, the CDR3 is TGTGCCAGCAGTCCGAGGTATGAGCAGTTCTTC. The encoded protein is CASSPRYEQFF.